This TCR beta chain derives from a study of shared clonotypes between healthy human individuals. The protocol was immunoSEQ multiplex PCR, while the TCRdb copy is restricted to in-frame clones and leaves out a portion. The sample lists around 1,900,000 clones; 90% to 95% were seen once. General observations from the study: Sequencing of the sorted subsets was shown by rarefaction to be incomplete despite large depth.

Naive CD8 cells, CD45RO-negative and positively selected for CCR7, excluded terminally differentiated effector memory CD45RA+ cells. Germline CDR1 SEHNR, CDR2 FQNEAQ (reference sequence). Trimming took 1 base from V and 1 from J, leaving 13 bases between them. The CDR3 spans 17 residues. Points on this clone: The target antigen is unknown.

The receptor comes from a man younger than 35 in good health. Some clones in this sample may be carry-over from other donors' samples. The sample taken for sequencing was naive CD8+ T cells from PBMCs. The chain couples TRBV7-9 to TRBJ2-2, with a tentative D call TRBD2 (6 bases). The CDR3, as DNA: TGTGCCAGCAGCTTAGACCGGTGGCGGGAGAACACCGGGGAGCTGTTTTTT. Translation: CASSLDRWRENTGELFF.